This entry is about one T cell receptor beta chain. The antigen is not known. The sample is drawn from a study of cytomegalovirus exposure and HLA in healthy donors. The CDR3 is 13 amino acids. The V gene lost 2 bases and the J gene lost 3 bases, with 8 bases spanning the gap. CDR1 is SGHNT, CDR2 YENEEA, per germline. Nominal health characterized the donors when sampled, though unrecorded immune exposures were likely. Overall study results and limits: Associated with cytomegalovirus, according to the listing, were around 170 TCR beta chains. According to an earlier analysis, most TCR beta V segments yielded productive rearrangements about 90% or about 30% of the time. On later analysis, the bulk of CMV-associated TCR beta chains appeared to be HLA-restricted.

Amplification used 60 Vbeta primers and 13 Jbeta primers. Sequencing used immunoSEQ multiplex PCR; TCRdb keeps in-frame clones, though not all of them. Among around 130,000 clones, about two thirds were seen once, and the ten largest hold 2.6%. This sequence joins TRBV11-3 and TRBJ2-7; D is unclear. This clonotype was obtained from a woman between 55 and 75 years old in good health and CMV-seropositive. The sample consisted of PBMCs. CDR3: CASSLNAHYEQYF. Here the CDR3 DNA reads TGTGCCAGCAGCTTAAACGCGCACTACGAGCAGTACTTC.